This TCR beta chain comes out of a study of shared clonotypes between healthy human individuals. Study-wide points: Estimated richness values were generally larger in naive subsets than in memory subsets. Non-shared clonotypes had lower generation probabilities than those shared by all four donors.

Notes on this clone: The antigen is undetermined. The sample carries other DNA sequences with the same CDR3.

V was pared by 4 bases and J by 5 bases, with 9 bases between. The CDR3 is 11 amino acids. The germline CDR1 and CDR2 sequences are SQVTM and ANQGSEA. Several immunoSEQ 96-well plates shared each subset's DNA, each plate a replicate. The table came from immunoSEQ multiplex PCR; TCRdb's copy has only in-frame clones and leaves some out. This table has a few million clones, approximately 93% appearing once. This sequence originates from a man aged 18 to 29 in good health. Some clones in this sample may be carry-over from other donors' samples. Sequenced input: naive CD4+ T cells from PBMCs. Subset here: CD45RA+ positively selected. The chain couples TRBV29-1 to TRBJ2-7; D may correspond to TRBD1 or TRBD2 (5 bases each). The CDR3 sequence is CSVAGADEQYF. CDR3 sequence (DNA): TGCAGCGTTGCCGGGGCAGACGAGCAGTACTTC.